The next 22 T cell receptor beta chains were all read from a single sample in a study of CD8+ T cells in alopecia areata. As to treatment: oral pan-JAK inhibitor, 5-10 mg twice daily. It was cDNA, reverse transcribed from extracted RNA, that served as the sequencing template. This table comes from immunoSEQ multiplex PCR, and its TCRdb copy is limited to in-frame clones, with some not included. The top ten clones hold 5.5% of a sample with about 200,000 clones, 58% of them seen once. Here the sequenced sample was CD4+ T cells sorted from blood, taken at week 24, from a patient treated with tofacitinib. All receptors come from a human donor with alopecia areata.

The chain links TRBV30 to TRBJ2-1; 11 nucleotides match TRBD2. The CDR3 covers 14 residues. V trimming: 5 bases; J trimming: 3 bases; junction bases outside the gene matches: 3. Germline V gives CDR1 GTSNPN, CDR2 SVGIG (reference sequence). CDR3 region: CAWAGTSGYNEQFF. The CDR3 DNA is TGTGCCTGGGCCGGGACTAGCGGCTACAATGAGCAGTTCTTC.

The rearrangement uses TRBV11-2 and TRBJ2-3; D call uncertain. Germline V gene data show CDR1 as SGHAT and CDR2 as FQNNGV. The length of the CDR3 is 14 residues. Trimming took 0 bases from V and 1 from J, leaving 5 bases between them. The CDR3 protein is CASSLDGGTDTQYF. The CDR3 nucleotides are TGTGCCAGCAGCTTAGATGGCGGCACAGATACGCAGTATTTT.

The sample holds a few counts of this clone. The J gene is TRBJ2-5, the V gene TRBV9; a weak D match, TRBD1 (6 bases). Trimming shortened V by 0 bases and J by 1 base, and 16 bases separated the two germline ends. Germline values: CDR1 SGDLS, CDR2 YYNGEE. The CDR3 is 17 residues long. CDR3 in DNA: TGTGCCAGCAGCGTAGGTGCCCAGGGGAGCGCCCAAGAGACCCAGTACTTC. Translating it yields CASSVGAQGSAQETQYF. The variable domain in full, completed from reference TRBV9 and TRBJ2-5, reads DSGVTQTPKHLITATGQRVTLRCSPRSGDLSVYWYQQSLDQGLQFLIQYYNGEERAKGNILERFSAQQFPDLHSELNLSSLELGDSALYFCASSVGAQGSAQETQYFGPGTRLLVL.

This CDR3 reads CASSVVSQGDYGYTF. DNA for the CDR3: TGTGCCAGCAGCGTAGTGAGCCAGGGGGATTACGGCTACACCTTC. This chain connects TRBV9 to TRBJ1-2; 7 positions match TRBD1. This CDR3 has 15 amino acids. J gave up 8 bases and V 0 bases, and 10 bases lay outside the gene matches. CDR1 SGDLS and CDR2 YYNGEE come from the germline V gene.

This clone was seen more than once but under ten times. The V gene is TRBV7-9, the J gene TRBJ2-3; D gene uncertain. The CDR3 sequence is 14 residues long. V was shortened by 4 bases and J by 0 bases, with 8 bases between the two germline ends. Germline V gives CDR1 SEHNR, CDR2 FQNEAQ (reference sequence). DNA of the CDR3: TGTGCCAGCAGCTCCCTGCTCAGCACAGATACGCAGTATTTT. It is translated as CASSSLLSTDTQYF.

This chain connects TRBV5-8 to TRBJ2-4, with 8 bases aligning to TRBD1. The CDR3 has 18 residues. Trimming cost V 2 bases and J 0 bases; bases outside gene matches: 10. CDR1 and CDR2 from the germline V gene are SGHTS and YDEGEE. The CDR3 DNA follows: TGTGCCAGCAGCTTATGGACAGGGCCGCTTTTAGCCAAAAACATTCAGTACTTC. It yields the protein CASSLWTGPLLAKNIQYF.

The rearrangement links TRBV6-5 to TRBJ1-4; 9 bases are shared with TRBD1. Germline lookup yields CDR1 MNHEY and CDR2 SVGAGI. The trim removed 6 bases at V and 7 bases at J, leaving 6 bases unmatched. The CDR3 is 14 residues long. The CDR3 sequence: CASSRDRAGEKLFF. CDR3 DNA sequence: TGTGCCAGCAGCCGGGACAGGGCGGGTGAAAAACTGTTTTTT.

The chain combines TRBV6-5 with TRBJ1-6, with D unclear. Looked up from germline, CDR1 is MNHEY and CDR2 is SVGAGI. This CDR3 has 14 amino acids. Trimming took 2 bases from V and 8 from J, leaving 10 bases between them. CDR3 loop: CASSYAGNDSPLHF. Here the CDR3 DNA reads TGTGCCAGCAGTTACGCCGGGAACGATTCACCCCTCCACTTT.

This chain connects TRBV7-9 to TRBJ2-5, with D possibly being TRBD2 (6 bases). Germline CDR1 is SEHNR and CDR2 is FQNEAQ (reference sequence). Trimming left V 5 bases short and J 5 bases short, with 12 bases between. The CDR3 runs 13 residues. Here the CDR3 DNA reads TGTGCCAGCAGCGCGGGACTCCTCGAGACCCAGTACTTC. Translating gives CASSAGLLETQYF.

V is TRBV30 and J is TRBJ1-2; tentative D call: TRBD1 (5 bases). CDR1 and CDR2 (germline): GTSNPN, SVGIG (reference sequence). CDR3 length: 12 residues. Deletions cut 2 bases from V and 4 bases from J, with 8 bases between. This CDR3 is CAWSTGLYGYTF. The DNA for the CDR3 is TGTGCCTGGAGTACGGGGCTCTATGGCTACACCTTC.

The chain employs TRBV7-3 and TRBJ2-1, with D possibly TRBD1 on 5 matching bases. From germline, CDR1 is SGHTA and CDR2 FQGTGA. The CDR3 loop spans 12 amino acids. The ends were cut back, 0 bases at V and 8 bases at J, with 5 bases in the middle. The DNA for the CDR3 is TGTGCCAGCAGCTTAACAGGGGATGAGCAGTTCTTC. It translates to CASSLTGDEQFF.

The CDR3 loop reads CASRRGARETQYF. CDR3 in DNA: TGTGCCAGCCGGCGGGGGGCGCGGGAGACCCAGTACTTC. This rearrangement joins TRBV28 to TRBJ2-5, with 8 bases lining up with TRBD2. This CDR3 is built from 13 residues. The germline gives CDR1 MDHEN, CDR2 SYDVKM. After removal of 8 bases from V and 5 bases from J, the junction contained 7 bases not matched to a gene. Looking up the rest from reference TRBV28 and TRBJ2-5 gives the full variable domain: DVKVTQSSRYLVKRTGEKVFLECVQDMDHENMFWYRQDPGLGLRLIYFSYDVKMKEKGDIPEGYSVSREKKERFSLILESASTNQTSMYLCASRRGARETQYFGPGTRLLVL.

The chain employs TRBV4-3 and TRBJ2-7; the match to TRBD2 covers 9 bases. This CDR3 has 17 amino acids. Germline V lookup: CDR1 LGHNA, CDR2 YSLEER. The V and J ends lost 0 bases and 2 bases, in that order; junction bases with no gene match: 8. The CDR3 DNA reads TGCGCCAGCAGCCAAGATGAAACGGGACTAGCCGCCTACGAGCAGTACTTC. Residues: CASSQDETGLAAYEQYF.

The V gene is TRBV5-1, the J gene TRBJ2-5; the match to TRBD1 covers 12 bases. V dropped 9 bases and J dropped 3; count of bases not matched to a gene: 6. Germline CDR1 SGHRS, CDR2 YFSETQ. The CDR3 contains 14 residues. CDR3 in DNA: TGCGCCACCGGGACAGGGGGCAGTAAAGAGACCCAGTACTTC. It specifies CATGTGGSKETQYF.

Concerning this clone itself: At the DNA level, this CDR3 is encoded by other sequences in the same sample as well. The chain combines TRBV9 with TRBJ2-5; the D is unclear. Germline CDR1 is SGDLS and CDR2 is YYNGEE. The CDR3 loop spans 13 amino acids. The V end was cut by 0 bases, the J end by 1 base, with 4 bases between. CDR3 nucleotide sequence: TGTGCCAGCAGCGTAGTGCCCCAAGAGACCCAGTACTTC. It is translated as CASSVVPQETQYF.

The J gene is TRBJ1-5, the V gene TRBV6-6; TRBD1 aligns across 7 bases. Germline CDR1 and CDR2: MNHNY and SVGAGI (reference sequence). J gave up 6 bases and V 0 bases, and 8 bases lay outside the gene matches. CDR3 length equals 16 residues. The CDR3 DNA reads TGTGCCAGCAGTTACTCGGAGCAGGGGGTTGGTCAGCCCCAGCATTTT. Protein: CASSYSEQGVGQPQHF.

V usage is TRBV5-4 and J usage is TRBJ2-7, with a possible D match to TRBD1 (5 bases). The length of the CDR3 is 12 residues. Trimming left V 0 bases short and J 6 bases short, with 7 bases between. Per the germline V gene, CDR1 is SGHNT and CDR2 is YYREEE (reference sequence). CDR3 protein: CASSLEGVEQYF. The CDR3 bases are TGTGCCAGCAGCTTGGAAGGGGTCGAGCAGTACTTC.

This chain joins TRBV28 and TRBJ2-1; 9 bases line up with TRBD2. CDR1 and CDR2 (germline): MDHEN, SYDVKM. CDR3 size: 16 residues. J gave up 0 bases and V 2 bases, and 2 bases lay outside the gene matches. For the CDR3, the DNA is TGTGCCAGCAGTTTAGTTAGCGGGAGCTCCTACAATGAGCAGTTCTTC. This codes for CASSLVSGSSYNEQFF.

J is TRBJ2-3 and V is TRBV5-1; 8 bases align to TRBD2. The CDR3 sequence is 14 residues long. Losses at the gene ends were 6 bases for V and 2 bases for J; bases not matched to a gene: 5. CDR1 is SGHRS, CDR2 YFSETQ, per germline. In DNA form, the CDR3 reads TGCGCCAGCACGGACGGGAGGGCCACAGATACGCAGTATTTT. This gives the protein CASTDGRATDTQYF.

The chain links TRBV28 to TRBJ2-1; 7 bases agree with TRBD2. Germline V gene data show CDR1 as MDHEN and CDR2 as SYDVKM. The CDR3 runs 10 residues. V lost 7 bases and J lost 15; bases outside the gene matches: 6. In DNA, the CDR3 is TGTGCCAGCAAGAGGGAGGGTTGGTTCTTC. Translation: CASKREGWFF. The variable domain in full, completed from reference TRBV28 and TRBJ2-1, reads DVKVTQSSRYLVKRTGEKVFLECVQDMDHENMFWYRQDPGLGLRLIYFSYDVKMKEKGDIPEGYSVSREKKERFSLILESASTNQTSMYLCASKREGWFFGPGTRLTVL.

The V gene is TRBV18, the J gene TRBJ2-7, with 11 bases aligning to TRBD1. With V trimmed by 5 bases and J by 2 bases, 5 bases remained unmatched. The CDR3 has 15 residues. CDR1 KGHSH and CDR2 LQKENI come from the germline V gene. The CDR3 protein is CASSEGQGDPYEQYF. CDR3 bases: TGTGCCAGCTCAGAGGGACAGGGGGATCCCTACGAGCAGTACTTC.

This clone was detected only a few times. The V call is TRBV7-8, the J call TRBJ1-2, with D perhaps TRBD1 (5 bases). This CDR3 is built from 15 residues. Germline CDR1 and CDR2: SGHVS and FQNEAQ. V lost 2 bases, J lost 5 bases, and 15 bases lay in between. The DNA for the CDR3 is TGTGCCAGCAGCTTACGGAGTTATCCAGGGTATGGCTACACCTTC. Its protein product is CASSLRSYPGYGYTF.